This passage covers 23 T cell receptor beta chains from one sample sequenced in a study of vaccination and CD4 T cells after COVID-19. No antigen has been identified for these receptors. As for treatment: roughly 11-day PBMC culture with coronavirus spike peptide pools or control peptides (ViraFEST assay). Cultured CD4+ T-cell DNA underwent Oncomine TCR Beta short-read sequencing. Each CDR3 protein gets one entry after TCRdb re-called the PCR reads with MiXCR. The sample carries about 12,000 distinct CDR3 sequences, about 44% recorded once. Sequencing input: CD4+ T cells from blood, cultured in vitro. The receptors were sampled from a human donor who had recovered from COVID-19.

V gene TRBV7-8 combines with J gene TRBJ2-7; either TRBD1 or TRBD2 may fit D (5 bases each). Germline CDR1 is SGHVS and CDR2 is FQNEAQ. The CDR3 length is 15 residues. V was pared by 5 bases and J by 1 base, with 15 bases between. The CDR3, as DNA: TGTGCCAGCAGCGCAGTACGGGGCCAGTCCTACGAGCAGTACTTC. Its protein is CASSAVRGQSYEQYF.

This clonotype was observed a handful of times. The CDR3 DNA reads as TGTGCCAGCAGCTTATCCCGAAATGAAAAACTGTTTTTT. Translating it yields CASSLSRNEKLFF. V and J are TRBV7-2 and TRBJ1-4; D call uncertain. The CDR3 is made up of 13 amino acids. V lost 2 bases and J 5 bases, leaving 6 bases between the germline ends. Germline V gene data show CDR1 as SGHTA and CDR2 as FQGNSA.

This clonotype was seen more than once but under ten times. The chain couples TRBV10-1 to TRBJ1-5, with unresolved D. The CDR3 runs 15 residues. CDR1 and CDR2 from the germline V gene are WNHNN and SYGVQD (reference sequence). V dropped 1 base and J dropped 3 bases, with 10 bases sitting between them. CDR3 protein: CASSEFQTYNQPQHF. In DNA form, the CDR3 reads TGCGCCAGCAGTGAGTTCCAGACGTACAATCAGCCCCAGCATTTT.

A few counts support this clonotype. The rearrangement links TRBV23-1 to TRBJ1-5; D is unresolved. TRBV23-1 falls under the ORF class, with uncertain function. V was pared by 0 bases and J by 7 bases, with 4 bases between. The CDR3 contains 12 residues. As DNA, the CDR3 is TGCGCCAGCAGTCAATCTTGGCAGCCCCAGCATTTT. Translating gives CASSQSWQPQHF.

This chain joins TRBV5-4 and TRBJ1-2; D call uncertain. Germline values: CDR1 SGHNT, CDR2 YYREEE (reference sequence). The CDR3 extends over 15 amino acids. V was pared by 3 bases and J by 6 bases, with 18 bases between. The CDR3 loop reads CASSWSDGRTDGYTF. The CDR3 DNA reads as TGTGCCAGCAGCTGGTCCGATGGACGAACTGATGGCTACACCTTC.

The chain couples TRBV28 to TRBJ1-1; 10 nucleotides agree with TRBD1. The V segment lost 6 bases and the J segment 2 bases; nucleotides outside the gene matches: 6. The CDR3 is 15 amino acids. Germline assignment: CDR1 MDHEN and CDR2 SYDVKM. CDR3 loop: CASRRRQGANTEAFF. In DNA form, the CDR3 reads TGTGCCAGCAGACGTAGACAGGGGGCCAACACTGAAGCTTTCTTT.

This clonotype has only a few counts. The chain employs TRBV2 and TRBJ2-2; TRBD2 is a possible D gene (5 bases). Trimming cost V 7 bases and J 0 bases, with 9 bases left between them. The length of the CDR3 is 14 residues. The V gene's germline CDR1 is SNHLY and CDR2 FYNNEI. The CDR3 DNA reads TGTGCCAGCAAGGGAGATACGAACACCGGGGAGCTGTTTTTT. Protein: CASKGDTNTGELFF.

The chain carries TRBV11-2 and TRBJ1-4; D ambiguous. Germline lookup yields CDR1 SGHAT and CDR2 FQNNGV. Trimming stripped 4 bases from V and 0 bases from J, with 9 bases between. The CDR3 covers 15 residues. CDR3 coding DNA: TGTGCCAGCAGCTCCTCAGGCACAACTAATGAAAAACTGTTTTTT. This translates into CASSSSGTTNEKLFF.

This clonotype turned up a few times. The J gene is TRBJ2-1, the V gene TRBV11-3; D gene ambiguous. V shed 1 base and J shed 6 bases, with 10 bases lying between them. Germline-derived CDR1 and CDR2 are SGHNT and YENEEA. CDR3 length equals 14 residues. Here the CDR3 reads CASSLGRAANEQFF. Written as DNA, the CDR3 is TGTGCCAGCAGCTTAGGTAGGGCTGCCAATGAGCAGTTCTTC.

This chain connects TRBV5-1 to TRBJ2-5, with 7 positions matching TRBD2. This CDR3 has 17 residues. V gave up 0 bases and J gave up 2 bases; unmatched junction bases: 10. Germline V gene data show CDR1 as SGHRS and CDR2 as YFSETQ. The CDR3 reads CASSLGLALVGQETQYF. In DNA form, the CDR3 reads TGCGCCAGCAGCTTGGGACTAGCTTTGGTAGGGCAAGAGACCCAGTACTTC.

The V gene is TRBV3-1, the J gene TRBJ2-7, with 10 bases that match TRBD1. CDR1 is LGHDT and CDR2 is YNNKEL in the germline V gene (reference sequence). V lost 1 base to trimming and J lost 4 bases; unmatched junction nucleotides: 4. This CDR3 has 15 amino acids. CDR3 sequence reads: CASSQVGTGVYEQYF. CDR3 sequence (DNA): TGTGCCAGCAGCCAAGTGGGGACAGGGGTGTACGAGCAGTACTTC.

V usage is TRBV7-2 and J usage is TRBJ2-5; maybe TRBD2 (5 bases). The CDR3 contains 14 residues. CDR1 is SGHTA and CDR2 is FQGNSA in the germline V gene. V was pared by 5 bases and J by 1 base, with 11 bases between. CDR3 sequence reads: CASSRERTQETQYF. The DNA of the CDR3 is TGTGCCAGCAGCCGAGAGCGGACCCAAGAGACCCAGTACTTC.

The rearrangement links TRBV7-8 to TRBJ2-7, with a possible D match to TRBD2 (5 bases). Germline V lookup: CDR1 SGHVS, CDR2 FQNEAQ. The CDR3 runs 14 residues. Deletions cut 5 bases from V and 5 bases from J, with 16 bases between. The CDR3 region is CASSTTVGRNEQYF. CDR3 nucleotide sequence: TGTGCCAGCAGCACAACCGTGGGGAGAAACGAGCAGTACTTC.

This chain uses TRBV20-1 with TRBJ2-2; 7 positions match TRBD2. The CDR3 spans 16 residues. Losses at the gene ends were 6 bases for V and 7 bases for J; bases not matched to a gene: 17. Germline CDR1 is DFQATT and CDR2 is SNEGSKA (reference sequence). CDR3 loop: CSAIGGRARGDGELFF. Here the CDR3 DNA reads TGCAGTGCCATCGGAGGGAGGGCCAGAGGTGACGGGGAGCTGTTTTTT.

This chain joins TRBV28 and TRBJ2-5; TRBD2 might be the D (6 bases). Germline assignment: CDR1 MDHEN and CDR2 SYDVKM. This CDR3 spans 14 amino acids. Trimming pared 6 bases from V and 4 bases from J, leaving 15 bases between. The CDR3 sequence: CASRRRLVTETQYF. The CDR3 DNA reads TGTGCCAGCAGGCGTAGACTAGTGACAGAGACCCAGTACTTC.

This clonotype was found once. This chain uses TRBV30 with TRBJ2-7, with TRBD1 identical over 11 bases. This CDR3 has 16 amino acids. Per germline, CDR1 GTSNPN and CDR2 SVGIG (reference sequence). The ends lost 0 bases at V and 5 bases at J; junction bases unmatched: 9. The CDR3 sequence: CAWSVLWTGGRDEQYF. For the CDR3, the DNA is TGTGCCTGGAGTGTACTATGGACAGGGGGCAGGGACGAGCAGTACTTC.

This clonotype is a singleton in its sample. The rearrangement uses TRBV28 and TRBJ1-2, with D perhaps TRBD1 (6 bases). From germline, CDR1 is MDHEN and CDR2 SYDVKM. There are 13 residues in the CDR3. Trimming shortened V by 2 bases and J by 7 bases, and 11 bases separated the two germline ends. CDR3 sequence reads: CASSLGGGGGYTF. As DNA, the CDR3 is TGTGCCAGCAGTTTAGGGGGCGGGGGTGGCTACACCTTC.

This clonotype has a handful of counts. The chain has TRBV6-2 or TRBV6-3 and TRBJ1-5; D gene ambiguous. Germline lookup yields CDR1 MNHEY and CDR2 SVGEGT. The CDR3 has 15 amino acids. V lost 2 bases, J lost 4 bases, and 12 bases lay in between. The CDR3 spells CASSYPAGRNQPQHF. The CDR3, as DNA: TGTGCCAGCAGTTACCCAGCAGGTAGGAATCAGCCCCAGCATTTT.

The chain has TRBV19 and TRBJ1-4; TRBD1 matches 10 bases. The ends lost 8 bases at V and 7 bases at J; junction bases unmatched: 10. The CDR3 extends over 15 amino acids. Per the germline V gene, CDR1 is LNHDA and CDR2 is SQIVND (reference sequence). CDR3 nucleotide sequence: TGTGCCAGTTCCCGGGACAGGGGAATTGGTGAAAAACTGTTTTTT. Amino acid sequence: CASSRDRGIGEKLFF.

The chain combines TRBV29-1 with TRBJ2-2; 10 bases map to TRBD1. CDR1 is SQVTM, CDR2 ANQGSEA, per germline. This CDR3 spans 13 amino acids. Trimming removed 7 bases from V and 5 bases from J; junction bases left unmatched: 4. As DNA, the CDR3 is TGCAGCGCCGACAGGGGGCATACCGGGGAGCTGTTTTTT. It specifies CSADRGHTGELFF.

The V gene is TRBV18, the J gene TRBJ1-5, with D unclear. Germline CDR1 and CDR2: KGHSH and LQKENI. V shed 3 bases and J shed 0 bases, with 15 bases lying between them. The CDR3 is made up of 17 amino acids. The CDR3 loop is CASSPEPTHYSNQPQHF. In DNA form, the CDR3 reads TGTGCCAGCTCACCGGAGCCCACACATTATAGCAATCAGCCCCAGCATTTT. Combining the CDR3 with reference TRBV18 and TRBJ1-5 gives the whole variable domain NAGVMQNPRHLVRRRGQEARLRCSPMKGHSHVYWYRQLPEEGLKFMVYLQKENIIDESGMPKERFSAEFPKEGPSILRIQQVVRGDSAAYFCASSPEPTHYSNQPQHFGDGTRLSIL.

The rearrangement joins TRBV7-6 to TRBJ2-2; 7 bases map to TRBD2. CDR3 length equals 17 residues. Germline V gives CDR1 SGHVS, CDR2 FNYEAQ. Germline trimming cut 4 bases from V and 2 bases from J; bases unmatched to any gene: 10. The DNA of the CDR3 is TGTGCCAGCAGCTGGACGAGGGCTAGCGGTAACACCGGGGAGCTGTTTTTT. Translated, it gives CASSWTRASGNTGELFF.

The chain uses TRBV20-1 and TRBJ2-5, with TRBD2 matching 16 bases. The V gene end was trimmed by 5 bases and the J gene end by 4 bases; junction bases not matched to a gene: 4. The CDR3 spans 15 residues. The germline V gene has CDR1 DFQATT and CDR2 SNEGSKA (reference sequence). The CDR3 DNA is TGCAGTGCTTTGGGACTAGCGGGAGGGTTAGAGACCCAGTACTTC. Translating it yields CSALGLAGGLETQYF.